The rows below give T cell receptor beta chains drawn from one sample of a study of blood T cell repertoires in COVID-19. Generated by immunoSEQ multiplex PCR, the TCRdb table keeps only in-frame clones and is missing some. The repertoire has over 40,000 clones, around 84% of them found once; the top ten carry about 4%. Sequencing was performed on peripheral blood. These receptors were taken from a man older than 75 with active COVID-19. Each CDR3 is given with its conserved first and last residue. A D gene is named only where the DNA matches it firmly. Not every row has a clone size; where given, it reads once, few, many or a size class.

CDR3nt	CDR3aa	v_gene	j_gene	abundance	d_gene
TGTGCCAGCAGTGAGAGACAGTACACAGATACGCAGTATTTT	CASSERQYTDTQYF	TRBV2	TRBJ2-3	.	.
TGTGCCAGCAGCTTAGCCGACAGGGAGGAGCAGTTCTTC	CASSLADREEQFF	TRBV11-3	TRBJ2-1	.	TRBD1
TGTGCCAGCATTGGGAGTTTCGCCTATGAGCAGTACTTC	CASIGSFAYEQYF	TRBV25-1	TRBJ2-7	.	.
TGTGCCAGCAGTTGGGGAACTAGCGGAGATACGCAGTATTTT	CASSWGTSGDTQYF	TRBV6-2/TRBV6-3	TRBJ2-3	.	TRBD2
TGTGCCAGCAGCTTCTCAAGGAGCGAGACCCAGTACTTC	CASSFSRSETQYF	TRBV5-6	TRBJ2-5	once	.
TGTGCCAGCAGCTCGGACAGGGCCGAGCAGTTCTTC	CASSSDRAEQFF	TRBV7-3	TRBJ2-1	.	TRBD1
TGTGCCAGCTCGTATGGCGGGGGAGGCACAGATACGCAGTATTTT	CASSYGGGGTDTQYF	TRBV18	TRBJ2-3	.	TRBD2
TGTGCCAGCAGCTTAGGAAATGGAGGGAGAACAGATACGCAGTATTTT	CASSLGNGGRTDTQYF	TRBV7-9	TRBJ2-3	.	.
TGTGCCAGCAGTTTGACTAGCGGGGGGACCTACGAGCAGTACTTC	CASSLTSGGTYEQYF	TRBV28	TRBJ2-7	.	TRBD2
TGTGCCAGCTCACGGGCAGAACACTACGAGCAGTACTTC	CASSRAEHYEQYF	TRBV18	TRBJ2-7	.	.
TGTGCCAGCAGCGTAGCGGGAGGGTCCAATGAGCAGTTCTTC	CASSVAGGSNEQFF	TRBV9	TRBJ2-1	once	TRBD2
TGTGCCAGCAGCGTGGGACAGCAGACCTACGAGCAGTACTTC	CASSVGQQTYEQYF	TRBV9	TRBJ2-7	.	TRBD1
TGTGCCAGCAGCCAGGGCGGGAGCGGAAACACCGGGGAGCTGTTTTTT	CASSQGGSGNTGELFF	TRBV9	TRBJ2-2	.	TRBD2
TGTGCCAGCAGCTGGCTACAGGGCGAAGCAGATACGCAGTATTTT	CASSWLQGEADTQYF	TRBV6-2/TRBV6-3	TRBJ2-3	.	.
TGTGCCAGCAGCTCTACCTCGGGTCTTGATCAGCCCCAGCATTTT	CASSSTSGLDQPQHF	TRBV5-5	TRBJ1-5	once	.
TGTGCCACCAGTGGAGAAGATACGCAGTATTTT	CATSGEDTQYF	TRBV24-1	TRBJ2-3	.	.
TGTGCCAGCAGTGTTGCTAGCGGGGGCACCGGGGAGCTGTTTTTT	CASSVASGGTGELFF	TRBV6-2/TRBV6-3	TRBJ2-2	once	TRBD2